Below, 17 T cell receptor beta chains from the same sample are listed, as sequenced in a study of blood T cell repertoires in COVID-19. Clones were read by immunoSEQ multiplex PCR, and TCRdb kept only the in-frame ones, dropping some. The sample lists under 300,000 clones, around four fifths occurring once. Sequenced sample: peripheral blood. Receptor source: a woman aged 55-70 years with active or convalescent COVID-19.

This clone was observed a few times. The rearrangement links TRBV5-1 to TRBJ2-5; 10 positions match TRBD1. This CDR3 region has 17 residues. Trimming cost V 4 bases and J 3 bases; bases outside gene matches: 12. The germline gives CDR1 SGHRS, CDR2 YFSETQ. The CDR3 loop is CASSPRPPGQGKETQYF. The CDR3 region has the DNA TGCGCCAGCAGCCCACGCCCCCCGGGACAGGGGAAAGAGACCCAGTACTTC.

The chain uses TRBV11-3 and TRBJ2-3; D may be TRBD2 (6 bases). Trimming cost V 1 base and J 5 bases, with 13 bases left between them. CDR3 size: 15 residues. The germline V gene has CDR1 SGHNT and CDR2 YENEEA. The chain's CDR3 is CASSLGVRGGDTQYF. The CDR3 DNA reads TGTGCCAGCAGCTTAGGGGTCCGGGGAGGAGATACGCAGTATTTT.

The rearrangement links TRBV19 to TRBJ1-4, with D uncertain. This CDR3 has 14 residues. Germline V gene lookup returns CDR1 LNHDA and CDR2 SQIVND (reference sequence). V lost 3 bases, J lost 0 bases, and 5 bases lay in between. CDR3 DNA sequence: TGTGCCAGTAGTATTTCTGCAACTAATGAAAAACTGTTTTTT. As protein: CASSISATNEKLFF.

The chain combines TRBV27 with TRBJ1-1; 8 positions match TRBD1. Trimming at V came to 7 bases and at J to 0 bases, leaving 4 bases not matched to a gene. The length of the CDR3 is 14 residues. Germline V gives CDR1 MNHEY, CDR2 SMNVEV (reference sequence). The CDR3 loop is CASMATGVNTEAFF. For the CDR3, the DNA is TGTGCCAGCATGGCGACAGGGGTGAACACTGAAGCTTTCTTT.

In this sample, this clone turned up once. The chain uses TRBV7-2 and TRBJ1-2, with D possibly TRBD1 on 5 matching bases. Germline CDR1 is SGHTA and CDR2 is FQGNSA. The CDR3 is made up of 12 amino acids. V shed 5 bases and J shed 5 bases, with 9 bases lying between them. DNA for the CDR3: TGTGCCAGCAGCCGCGGGGGTTATGGCTACACCTTC. It translates to CASSRGGYGYTF.

CDR3 residues: CASSQDGAGAYNEQFF. The CDR3 nucleotides read TGTGCCAGCAGCCAAGATGGGGCGGGGGCCTACAATGAGCAGTTCTTC. This chain connects TRBV3-1 (or the pseudogene TRBV3-2) to TRBJ2-1; 7 nucleotides agree with TRBD2. V trimming: 0 bases; J trimming: 2 bases; junction bases outside the gene matches: 4. In germline, CDR1 is LGHDT, CDR2 YNNKEL (reference sequence). This CDR3 comprises 16 residues.

This clone came up once. The same CDR3 is also encoded by other DNA sequences in this sample. The chain recombines TRBV5-1 with TRBJ2-5; 11 nucleotides agree with TRBD1. The CDR3 sequence is 14 residues long. Germline CDR1 and CDR2: SGHRS and YFSETQ. The J segment lost 3 bases and the V segment lost 3 bases, leaving 1 base of the junction unmatched. The CDR3 protein is CASSWGQGEETQYF. In DNA form, the CDR3 reads TGCGCCAGCAGCTGGGGACAGGGGGAAGAGACCCAGTACTTC.

V gene TRBV11-2 combines with J gene TRBJ2-3; 8 nucleotides agree with TRBD2. Germline V gene sequence: CDR1 SGHAT, CDR2 FQNNGV. V lost 1 base to trimming and J lost 7 bases; unmatched junction nucleotides: 7. The CDR3 has 15 amino acids. In DNA form, the CDR3 reads TGTGCCAGCAGCTTAGGGACTAGCATGGGGCATACGCAGTATTTT. It translates to CASSLGTSMGHTQYF.

DNA of the CDR3: TGTGCCAGCAGCCCGTCTCCCTCCTACAATGAGCAGTTCTTC. Protein sequence: CASSPSPSYNEQFF. The chain uses TRBV5-4 and TRBJ2-1; D remains unclear. V was shortened by 4 bases and J by 0 bases, with 8 bases between the two germline ends. Germline V gene data show CDR1 as SGHNT and CDR2 as YYREEE (reference sequence). The CDR3 has 14 amino acids.

The CDR3 DNA is TGTGCCAGCAGCTTAGCGGGTTCCTTACAGGGATCGCAGTATTTT. Its translation: CASSLAGSLQGSQYF. This sequence joins TRBV7-6 and TRBJ2-3; TRBD1 is a possible D gene (6 bases). Between the trimmed V and J ends, which lost 0 bases and 10 bases, there was a span of 17 bases. The CDR3 length is 15 residues. From germline, CDR1 is SGHVS and CDR2 FNYEAQ.

The rearrangement links TRBV16 to TRBJ1-5; no clear D. Per germline, CDR1 KGHSY and CDR2 FQNENV. V lost 8 bases and J 2 bases, leaving 16 bases between the germline ends. The CDR3 contains 15 residues. The CDR3 DNA sequence: TGTGCCAGCCGACCGGGGTACCTCCGCAATCAGCCCCAGCATTTT. It translates to CASRPGYLRNQPQHF.

This sequence joins TRBV27 and TRBJ1-2, with D possibly TRBD1 on 6 matching bases. Germline CDR1 reads MNHEY; CDR2 reads SMNVEV (reference sequence). V lost 4 bases and J lost 7, with 19 bases in between. There are 15 residues in the CDR3. CDR3 sequence: CASSSPDSPWAGYTF. The CDR3 DNA reads as TGTGCCAGCAGTTCCCCGGACAGTCCCTGGGCTGGCTACACCTTC.

The chain has TRBV19 and TRBJ1-1; 7 bases align to TRBD1. The CDR3 has 13 amino acids. Germline-derived CDR1 and CDR2 are LNHDA and SQIVND (reference sequence). Germline trimming cut 5 bases from V and 4 bases from J; bases unmatched to any gene: 4. CDR3 bases: TGTGCCAGTAGTTGGCAGGGGGGCACTGAAGCTTTCTTT. Amino acid sequence: CASSWQGGTEAFF.

This chain joins TRBV15 and TRBJ1-1; 8 bases are shared with TRBD1. The CDR3 extends over 18 amino acids. Germline values: CDR1 LNHNV, CDR2 YYDKDF (reference sequence). V lost 0 bases, J lost 2 bases, and 11 bases stayed unmatched. Written as DNA, the CDR3 is TGTGCCACCAGCAGAGAGCAGGGGGCGGGTACTCTTAACACTGAAGCTTTCTTT. Its protein product is CATSREQGAGTLNTEAFF.

The chain combines TRBV7-8 with TRBJ1-5, with 10 bases matching TRBD1. Germline values: CDR1 SGHVS, CDR2 FQNEAQ. V was pared by 4 bases and J by 2 bases, with 2 bases of the junction left unmatched. There are 15 residues in the CDR3. CDR3 DNA sequence: TGTGCCAGCAGCTGGGACAGGGGAGGCAATCAGCCCCAGCATTTT. Translating gives CASSWDRGGNQPQHF.

The chain carries TRBV7-3 and TRBJ2-3; possibly TRBD2 for D (7 bases). CDR3 length: 15 residues. From germline, CDR1 is SGHTA and CDR2 FQGTGA. With 3 bases removed from V and 2 bases from J, the gap between germline ends came to 12 bases. The CDR3 bases are TGTGCCAGCAGCTTGGGGGGGCTACACACAGATACGCAGTATTTT. Residues: CASSLGGLHTDTQYF.

This clone was recorded a few times. V gene TRBV29-1 combines with J gene TRBJ2-5; 10 nucleotides align to TRBD2. The V and J ends lost 6 bases and 5 bases, in that order; junction bases with no gene match: 12. The CDR3 spans 15 residues. CDR1 is SQVTM, CDR2 ANQGSEA, per germline. This CDR3 reads CSVAPLAGVEETQYF. CDR3 DNA sequence: TGCAGCGTGGCCCCCCTAGCGGGGGTAGAGGAGACCCAGTACTTC. The full variable domain, rest sourced from reference TRBV29-1 and TRBJ2-5, is SAVISQKPSRDICQRGTSLTIQCQVDSQVTMMFWYRQQPGQSLTLIATANQGSEATYESGFVIDKFPISRPNLTFSTLTVSNMSPEDSSIYLCSVAPLAGVEETQYFGPGTRLLVL.